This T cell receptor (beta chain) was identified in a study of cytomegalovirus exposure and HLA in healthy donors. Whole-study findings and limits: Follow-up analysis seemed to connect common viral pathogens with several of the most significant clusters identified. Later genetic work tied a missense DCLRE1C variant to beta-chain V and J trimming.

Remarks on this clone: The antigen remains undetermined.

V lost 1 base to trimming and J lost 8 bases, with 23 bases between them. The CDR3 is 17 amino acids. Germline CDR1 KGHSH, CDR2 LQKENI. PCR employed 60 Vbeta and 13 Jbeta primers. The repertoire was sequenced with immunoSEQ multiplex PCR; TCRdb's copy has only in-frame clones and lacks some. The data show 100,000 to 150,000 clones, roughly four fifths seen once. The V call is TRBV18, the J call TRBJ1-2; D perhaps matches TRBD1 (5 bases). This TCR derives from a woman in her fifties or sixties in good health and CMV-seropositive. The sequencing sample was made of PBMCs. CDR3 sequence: CASSPREGTGLAVGYTF. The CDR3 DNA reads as TGTGCCAGCTCACCACGAGAAGGGACTGGACTGGCAGTGGGCTACACCTTC.